One sample yielded the 18 T cell receptor beta chains listed below, sequenced in a study of OX40 agonist ivuxolimab in advanced cancers. Clones were sequenced by immunoSEQ multiplex PCR, and TCRdb holds only the in-frame ones, with some missing. Altogether approximately 70,000 clones are present, 85% being singletons, with the ten largest covering about 0.83%. The specimen was CD4+ or CD8+ T cells sorted from blood, collected in a trial of the OX40 agonist ivuxolimab. The receptors here all came from an adult with an advanced solid tumor such as melanoma, head and neck, liver or kidney cancer.

This chain links TRBV11-2 with TRBJ2-2; perhaps TRBD2 as D (6 bases). Germline CDR1 is SGHAT and CDR2 is FQNNGV. Between the trimmed V and J ends, which lost 4 bases and 6 bases, there was a span of 15 bases. The CDR3 has 15 amino acids. Here the CDR3 DNA reads TGTGCCAGCAGCTCCCGACTAGTCCAACCCGGGGAGCTGTTTTTT. Translation: CASSSRLVQPGELFF.

CDR3 DNA: TGCACCAGCAGCCCCCGGGATTATACGCAGTATTTT. It encodes CTSSPRDYTQYF. This chain links TRBV1 with TRBJ2-3; the D segment call TRBD2 is taken from the table without a DNA check. TRBV1 is listed as a pseudogene. The CDR3 is 12 residues long.

The V and J genes are TRBV6-1 and TRBJ2-1; 7 positions agree with TRBD1. The CDR3 runs 14 residues. Germline V gene data show CDR1 as MNHNS and CDR2 as SASEGT. Trimming cost V 6 bases and J 9 bases; bases outside gene matches: 11. CDR3 sequence (DNA): TGTGCCAGCAGGGCCGTGGGACAGCCGGGTGAGCAGTTCTTC. Amino acid sequence: CASRAVGQPGEQFF.

V is TRBV6-1 and J is TRBJ1-2; D not resolved. CDR1 MNHNS and CDR2 SASEGT come from the germline V gene. V lost 5 bases, J lost 4 bases, and 8 bases lay in between. The CDR3 spans 12 residues. The CDR3: CASSSPAYGYTF. The CDR3 coding sequence is TGTGCCAGCAGTTCGCCCGCCTATGGCTACACCTTC.

The genes are TRBV2 and TRBJ1-4, with D uncertain. The V and J ends lost 3 bases and 9 bases respectively, with 8 bases between them. CDR3 size: 12 residues. Germline lookup yields CDR1 SNHLY and CDR2 FYNNEI. The CDR3 bases are TGTGCCAGCAGTGACCCCTTGCAAAAACTGTTTTTT. Protein sequence: CASSDPLQKLFF.

The chain links TRBV5-5 to TRBJ1-2; D not resolved. There are 15 residues in the CDR3. The germline V and J ends were trimmed by 3 bases and 1 base, with 13 bases remaining between them. Germline V gene data show CDR1 as SGHKS and CDR2 as YYEKEE (reference sequence). The CDR3 protein is CASSSFRPDNYGYTF. The CDR3 DNA reads TGTGCCAGCAGCTCGTTTAGGCCGGATAACTATGGCTACACCTTC.

The J gene is TRBJ1-2, the V gene TRBV28; D ambiguous. Germline values: CDR1 MDHEN, CDR2 SYDVKM. The CDR3 loop spans 15 amino acids. Trimming removed 1 base at V and 2 bases at J, with 11 bases between. In DNA form, the CDR3 reads TGTGCCAGCAGTTTATATCTGGGCACCAACTATGGCTACACCTTC. This sequence encodes CASSLYLGTNYGYTF.

The chain recombines TRBV6-1 with TRBJ2-7; no firm D call. Trimming cost V 0 bases and J 4 bases, with 4 bases left between them. Germline V gene sequence: CDR1 MNHNS, CDR2 SASEGT. This CDR3 has 12 residues. The CDR3 nucleotides read TGTGCCAGCAGTGAAGCCAGATACGAGCAGTACTTC. The encoded protein is CASSEARYEQYF.

As DNA, the CDR3 is TGTGCCAGCAGCTTCCGGACAGGGAAGGTCACTGAAGCTTTCTTT. Protein sequence: CASSFRTGKVTEAFF. J is TRBJ1-1 and V is TRBV7-9; 8 nucleotides agree with TRBD1. From germline, CDR1 is SEHNR and CDR2 FQNEAQ (reference sequence). This CDR3 region has 15 residues. Unmatched junction bases numbered 7, after V lost 3 bases and J lost 4 bases.

This clone was recorded only once. The chain joins TRBV10-3 to TRBJ1-1; perhaps TRBD1 as D (5 bases). The length of the CDR3 is 13 residues. Germline V gene lookup returns CDR1 ENHRY and CDR2 SYGVKD. The germline V and J ends were trimmed by 6 bases and 1 base, with 9 bases remaining between them. CDR3 sequence: CAISPGTNTEAFF. The CDR3 nucleotides read TGTGCCATCAGCCCAGGGACGAACACTGAAGCTTTCTTT.

The rearrangement links TRBV5-1 to TRBJ2-7, with 9 bases that match TRBD1. The CDR3 extends over 13 amino acids. The germline V gene encodes CDR1 SGHRS and CDR2 YFSETQ. With V trimmed by 3 bases and J by 6 bases, 4 bases remained unmatched. This chain's CDR3 is CASSSGQGLEQYF. The CDR3, as DNA: TGCGCCAGCAGCTCGGGACAGGGTCTCGAGCAGTACTTC.

This clone was detected only once. This sequence joins TRBV6-1 and TRBJ2-3, with TRBD2 as a possible D gene (6 bases). The germline CDR1 and CDR2 sequences are MNHNS and SASEGT. Trimming pared 3 bases from V and 4 bases from J, leaving 8 bases between. CDR3 length: 13 amino acids. The chain's CDR3 is CASSDTSSDTQYF. The CDR3 nucleotides read TGTGCCAGCAGTGATACTAGCTCAGATACGCAGTATTTT.

The rearrangement links TRBV28 to TRBJ1-1; the match to TRBD1 covers 7 bases. V lost 2 bases and J lost 5; bases outside the gene matches: 8. Per germline, CDR1 MDHEN and CDR2 SYDVKM. The CDR3 extends over 15 amino acids. The CDR3 coding sequence is TGTGCCAGCAGTTTAGTACCAGGGGGGAGGACTGAAGCTTTCTTT. Residues: CASSLVPGGRTEAFF. Looking up the rest from reference TRBV28 and TRBJ1-1 gives the full variable domain: DVKVTQSSRYLVKRTGEKVFLECVQDMDHENMFWYRQDPGLGLRLIYFSYDVKMKEKGDIPEGYSVSREKKERFSLILESASTNQTSMYLCASSLVPGGRTEAFFGQGTRLTVV.

The chain links TRBV9 to TRBJ2-3; 8 nucleotides agree with TRBD1. Germline CDR1 and CDR2: SGDLS and YYNGEE. The CDR3 consists of 15 residues. Trimming at V came to 4 bases and at J to 5 bases, leaving 9 bases not matched to a gene. The CDR3 bases are TGTGCCAGCAGCCCACAGACAGGGGCGGGAGATACGCAGTATTTT. Protein sequence: CASSPQTGAGDTQYF.

The chain links TRBV19 to TRBJ1-1; D is perhaps TRBD1 (5 bases). Per the germline V gene, CDR1 is LNHDA and CDR2 is SQIVND (reference sequence). CDR3 length equals 15 residues. The V end lost 6 bases, the J end lost 0 bases, and 14 bases lay between the germline ends. CDR3 nucleotides: TGTGCCAGTAGCGAGGATTGGGGCATGAACACTGAAGCTTTCTTT. Its protein is CASSEDWGMNTEAFF.

The V call is TRBV11-2, the J call TRBJ2-7; D may match TRBD1 or TRBD2 (6 bases each). Germline V gene lookup returns CDR1 SGHAT and CDR2 FQNNGV. The length of the CDR3 is 15 residues. Trimming cost V 5 bases and J 6 bases, with 20 bases left between them. CDR3: CASSPASGAVGEQYF. The DNA for the CDR3 is TGTGCCAGCAGCCCAGCCTCGGGGGCGGTTGGCGAGCAGTACTTC.

J is TRBJ2-5 and V is TRBV7-2; D perhaps matches TRBD1 (5 bases). Trimming pared 6 bases from V and 5 bases from J, leaving 16 bases between. CDR3 length equals 14 residues. CDR1 SGHTA and CDR2 FQGNSA come from the germline V gene. The CDR3 here is CASRIGNRLETQYF. The CDR3 bases are TGTGCCAGCAGGATAGGGAACAGGCTGGAGACCCAGTACTTC.

V is TRBV6-6 and J is TRBJ1-4; 8 bases fit TRBD1. With 6 bases clipped from V and 7 bases from J, the junction kept 4 bases outside the gene matches. Germline V gene data show CDR1 as MNHNY and CDR2 as SVGAGI (reference sequence). This CDR3 is 13 amino acids long. The CDR3 loop is CASSRGRSEKLFF. CDR3 nucleotides: TGTGCCAGCAGCAGGGGGCGCAGTGAAAAACTGTTTTTT.